Each of the 30 T cell receptor beta chains below was sequenced from the same sample in a study of blood T cell repertoires in COVID-19. Sequencing was performed with immunoSEQ multiplex PCR; in TCRdb, only in-frame clones are kept and a portion is missing. The table has roughly 57,000 clones, less than 85% seen once. Source material: peripheral blood. These receptors all stem from a woman in her 70s with acute or convalescent COVID-19.

This rearrangement joins TRBV13 to TRBJ2-6, with D perhaps matching TRBD1 (5 bases). The CDR3 is made up of 18 amino acids. The ends were cut back, 4 bases at V and 0 bases at J, with 16 bases in the middle. Germline CDR1 is PRHDT and CDR2 is FYEKMQ (reference sequence). The CDR3 spells CASSSLRTTVSGANVLTF. The DNA for the CDR3 is TGTGCCAGCAGCTCCTTACGGACAACCGTCTCTGGGGCCAACGTCCTGACTTTC.

This clone was counted a single time. The chain combines TRBV4-2 with TRBJ2-2; 10 nucleotides align to TRBD1. The CDR3 runs 17 residues. Germline V gives CDR1 LGHNA, CDR2 YNFKEQ. J gave up 1 base and V 4 bases, and 6 bases lay outside the gene matches. The CDR3 reads CASSLRRDRGNTGELFF. The CDR3 bases are TGTGCCAGCAGCCTCCGCCGGGACAGGGGGAACACCGGGGAGCTGTTTTTT.

Remarks on this clone: At one boundary the junction diverges from the germline segment, which might be a read error. This chain joins TRBV6-2 or TRBV6-3 and TRBJ1-2; 7 bases fit TRBD1. Germline CDR1 and CDR2: MNHEY and SVGEGT. The CDR3 extends over 16 amino acids. The chain's CDR3 is CASSQSSGLRGHGYTF. CDR3 coding DNA: TGTGCGAGCAGTCAATCATCGGGGCTTAGGGGGCATGGCTACACCTTC.

The chain couples TRBV19 to TRBJ1-3, with D unclear. V lost 9 bases and J 2 bases, leaving 14 bases between the germline ends. Germline-derived CDR1 and CDR2 are LNHDA and SQIVND (reference sequence). The CDR3 has 14 residues. The CDR3 protein is CASLQLGAGNTIYF. As DNA, the CDR3 is TGTGCCAGCCTACAGTTGGGCGCTGGAAACACCATATATTTT.

The chain uses TRBV14 and TRBJ2-1; D call uncertain. Trimming took 0 bases from V and 0 from J, leaving 12 bases between them. This CDR3 comprises 17 residues. Germline V gene data show CDR1 as SGHDN and CDR2 as FVKESK. The CDR3 spells CASSQERHSRSYNEQFF. The CDR3 coding sequence is TGTGCCAGCAGCCAAGAGCGGCACTCACGCTCCTACAATGAGCAGTTCTTC.

The V gene is TRBV6-5, the J gene TRBJ2-7; possibly TRBD2 for D (5 bases). Per germline, CDR1 MNHEY and CDR2 SVGAGI. This CDR3 contains 12 residues. Trimming took off 2 bases at V and 7 bases at J, with 9 bases between the two ends. The CDR3 DNA follows: TGTGCCAGCAGTTACGGAGGTGGTGAGCAGTACTTC. This translates into CASSYGGGEQYF.

The chain is built from TRBV6-6 and TRBJ1-4; tentatively, D is TRBD1 (6 bases). CDR3 size: 12 residues. Trimming took off 6 bases at V and 10 bases at J, with 12 bases between the two ends. CDR1 and CDR2 from the germline V gene are MNHNY and SVGAGI (reference sequence). The CDR3 nucleotides are TGTGCCAGCAGATACAGGGAGGTAAAACTGTTTTTT. Translating gives CASRYREVKLFF.

The chain employs TRBV20-1 and TRBJ1-2; D not resolved. The CDR3 runs 11 residues. The V end lost 4 bases, the J end lost 0 bases, and 3 bases lay between the germline ends. CDR1 is DFQATT, CDR2 SNEGSKA, per germline (reference sequence). DNA for the CDR3: TGCAGTGCTACGGCTAACTATGGCTACACCTTC. This translates into CSATANYGYTF.

The chain couples TRBV15 to TRBJ2-5; weak D call: TRBD2 (5 bases). Trimming removed 0 bases from V and 1 base from J, with 9 bases in between. In germline, CDR1 is LNHNV, CDR2 YYDKDF (reference sequence). This CDR3 comprises 15 residues. CDR3 region: CATSRDPSGQETQYF. CDR3 coding DNA: TGTGCCACCAGCAGAGATCCCAGCGGCCAAGAGACCCAGTACTTC.

V usage is TRBV11-2 and J usage is TRBJ2-5; TRBD1 matches at 10 bases. Germline V gene data show CDR1 as SGHAT and CDR2 as FQNNGV. The V gene end was trimmed by 5 bases and the J gene end by 5 bases; junction bases not matched to a gene: 17. This CDR3 spans 18 amino acids. CDR3 in amino acids: CASSPGAGQGFGWETQYF. The CDR3 DNA reads as TGTGCCAGCAGCCCAGGAGCGGGACAGGGGTTTGGATGGGAGACCCAGTACTTC.

The V gene is TRBV10-3, the J gene TRBJ2-1; TRBD1 matches 10 bases. V was clipped by 8 bases and J by 7 bases; unmatched bases: 2. CDR1 and CDR2 (germline): ENHRY, SYGVKD. CDR3 length: 12 amino acids. DNA of the CDR3: TGTGCCATCGGACAGGGGGGAAATGAGCAGTTCTTC. Residues: CAIGQGGNEQFF.

V usage is TRBV28 and J usage is TRBJ1-4; 9 positions agree with TRBD1. The J segment lost 5 bases and the V segment lost 5 bases, leaving 6 bases of the junction unmatched. This CDR3 is 15 amino acids long. Germline CDR1 reads MDHEN; CDR2 reads SYDVKM. In DNA form, the CDR3 reads TGTGCCAGCAGTCCAACCGGGACAGGGAATGAAAAACTGTTTTTT. This gives the protein CASSPTGTGNEKLFF.

The chain couples TRBV6-5 to TRBJ2-7; D unresolved. Looked up from germline, CDR1 is MNHEY and CDR2 is SVGAGI. There are 14 residues in the CDR3. V was trimmed by 2 bases and J by 4 bases, leaving 12 bases between them. For the CDR3, the DNA is TGTGCCAGCAGTTACGAGGCATCAATTTACGAGCAGTACTTC. It specifies CASSYEASIYEQYF.

In this sample, this clone turned up a few times. V usage is TRBV30 and J usage is TRBJ1-2; possibly TRBD1 for D (6 bases). Germline loops: CDR1 GTSNPN, CDR2 SVGIG (reference sequence). Trimming shortened V by 1 base and J by 3 bases, and 21 bases separated the two germline ends. The CDR3 spans 17 residues. The CDR3 DNA is TGTGCCTGGAGTGCTAACAGACAGGTAGAAGCAGACTATGGCTACACCTTC. As protein: CAWSANRQVEADYGYTF.

The gene calls are TRBV7-6 and TRBJ2-3, with D maybe TRBD2 (7 bases). Germline values: CDR1 SGHVS, CDR2 FNYEAQ. The CDR3 totals 16 residues. V was cut by 6 bases and J by 0 bases, with 16 bases left in between. CDR3: CASSLRGGSSTDTQYF. DNA for the CDR3: TGTGCCAGCAGTTTAAGGGGGGGCTCAAGCACAGATACGCAGTATTTT.

This chain joins TRBV3-1 (or the pseudogene TRBV3-2) and TRBJ1-2, with 7 bases lining up with TRBD1. The V gene end was trimmed by 4 bases and the J gene end by 1 base; junction bases not matched to a gene: 3. Per germline, CDR1 LGHDT and CDR2 YNNKEL (reference sequence). The CDR3 length is 14 residues. Here the CDR3 DNA reads TGTGCCAGCAGCCGGGACAGACTTAACTATGGCTACACCTTC. It encodes CASSRDRLNYGYTF.

V usage is TRBV27 and J usage is TRBJ1-2; no firm D call. From germline, CDR1 is MNHEY and CDR2 SMNVEV (reference sequence). Trimming cost V 5 bases and J 3 bases, with 19 bases left between them. The length of the CDR3 is 16 residues. The CDR3 spells CASSTRRGVGDYGYTF. CDR3 bases: TGTGCCAGCAGTACCCGACGGGGAGTAGGAGACTATGGCTACACCTTC.

The V and J genes are TRBV18 and TRBJ1-3; no reliable D call. Germline V lookup: CDR1 KGHSH, CDR2 LQKENI. The CDR3 runs 15 residues. The germline V and J ends were trimmed by 3 bases and 0 bases, with 9 bases remaining between them. For the CDR3, the DNA is TGTGCCAGCTCACCTGGGCAGACCTCTGGAAACACCATATATTTT. Its translation: CASSPGQTSGNTIYF.

The genes are TRBV7-8 and TRBJ1-1; D is perhaps TRBD1 (5 bases). The CDR3 has 13 residues. CDR1 is SGHVS, CDR2 FQNEAQ, per germline. Trimming left V 3 bases short and J 7 bases short, with 12 bases between. The CDR3 is CASSFRVLGEAFF. CDR3 coding DNA: TGTGCCAGCAGCTTCAGGGTATTAGGTGAAGCTTTCTTT.

The chain employs TRBV27 and TRBJ2-7, with 9 positions matching TRBD1. Looked up from germline, CDR1 is MNHEY and CDR2 is SMNVEV (reference sequence). V trimming: 1 base; J trimming: 3 bases; junction bases outside the gene matches: 10. CDR3 size: 17 residues. In nucleotides, the CDR3 is TGTGCCAGCAGTTTATGGATCCCCGGGACAGGGCACTACGAGCAGTACTTC. It codes for CASSLWIPGTGHYEQYF.

The J gene is TRBJ1-2, the V gene TRBV19; D is perhaps TRBD1 (6 bases). V dropped 5 bases and J dropped 5 bases, with 18 bases sitting between them. This CDR3 has 15 residues. Germline lookup yields CDR1 LNHDA and CDR2 SQIVND (reference sequence). CDR3 nucleotides: TGTGCCAGTAGTGCCCAAGCACAGGGACATTATGGCTACACCTTC. This encodes CASSAQAQGHYGYTF.

The chain is built from TRBV5-1 and TRBJ1-2; possibly TRBD1 for D (5 bases). The CDR3 is made up of 14 amino acids. Germline assignment: CDR1 SGHRS and CDR2 YFSETQ. V was clipped by 4 bases and J by 5 bases, with 15 bases between them. The chain's CDR3 is CASSQDSIRYGYTF. Written as DNA, the CDR3 is TGCGCCAGCAGCCAAGACAGTATCCGGTATGGCTACACCTTC.

The chain carries TRBV7-8 and TRBJ1-2; tentative D call: TRBD1 (5 bases). Germline V lookup: CDR1 SGHVS, CDR2 FQNEAQ. The ends were cut back, 2 bases at V and 1 base at J, with 8 bases in the middle. This CDR3 region has 14 residues. The CDR3 DNA reads as TGTGCCAGCAGCTTAAGGGGCCTTAACTATGGCTACACCTTC. It yields the protein CASSLRGLNYGYTF.

The J gene is TRBJ1-2, the V gene TRBV7-9, with D possibly being TRBD1 (6 bases). Trimming took off 0 bases at V and 6 bases at J, with 14 bases between the two ends. CDR1 is SEHNR and CDR2 is FQNEAQ in the germline V gene (reference sequence). CDR3 length equals 15 residues. In DNA, the CDR3 is TGTGCCAGCAGCTTAGCGAAACAGGGCCCAGATGGCTACACCTTC. Translated, it gives CASSLAKQGPDGYTF.

The chain joins TRBV3-1 (or the pseudogene TRBV3-2) to TRBJ1-3; D not resolved. The CDR3 is made up of 13 amino acids. V was cut by 0 bases and J by 3 bases, with 3 bases left in between. The V gene's germline CDR1 is LGHDT and CDR2 YNNKEL (reference sequence). This CDR3 reads CASSQDIGNTIYF. The CDR3 nucleotides are TGTGCCAGCAGCCAAGACATTGGAAACACCATATATTTT.

V gene TRBV18 combines with J gene TRBJ1-1; TRBD1 is a possible D gene (5 bases). The CDR3 contains 16 residues. Germline CDR1 KGHSH, CDR2 LQKENI. V was shortened by 2 bases and J by 3 bases, with 16 bases between the two germline ends. Written as DNA, the CDR3 is TGTGCCAGCTCACCAAGGCAGGGTGACTCTCACACTGAAGCTTTCTTT. As protein: CASSPRQGDSHTEAFF.

The rearrangement joins TRBV7-7 to TRBJ1-3; D possibly corresponds to TRBD1 (5 bases). This CDR3 region has 17 residues. Germline CDR1 is SSHAT and CDR2 is FNYEAQ (reference sequence). V lost 2 bases, J lost 1 base, and 15 bases lay in between. The DNA of the CDR3 is TGTGCCAGCAGCTTATGGCCCCTCGGGACTTCTGGAAACACCATATATTTT. Encoded protein: CASSLWPLGTSGNTIYF.

There are a few counts of this clone. This rearrangement joins TRBV19 to TRBJ1-3; D gene ambiguous. CDR3 size: 14 residues. V was cut by 3 bases and J by 0 bases, with 6 bases left in between. CDR1 LNHDA and CDR2 SQIVND come from the germline V gene (reference sequence). The CDR3 loop reads CASSIDSSGNTIYF. CDR3 in DNA: TGTGCCAGTAGTATCGATAGCTCTGGAAACACCATATATTTT.

This clone was picked up one time. V usage is TRBV6-5 and J usage is TRBJ1-2; the D gene is possibly TRBD1 (6 bases). V was pared by 6 bases and J by 4 bases, with 15 bases between. The CDR3 consists of 14 residues. Germline V gene data show CDR1 as MNHEY and CDR2 as SVGAGI. The CDR3 reads CASSWARGTYGYTF. The DNA for the CDR3 is TGTGCCAGCAGCTGGGCCAGGGGTACCTATGGCTACACCTTC.

The chain combines TRBV5-1 with TRBJ1-3; possible D gene TRBD1, 5 bases. Germline CDR1 and CDR2: SGHRS and YFSETQ. V shed 5 bases and J shed 3 bases, with 18 bases lying between them. This CDR3 comprises 16 residues. DNA of the CDR3: TGCGCCAGCAGTCTGGGGATAGGGGCGTTTGGAAACACCATATATTTT. It codes for CASSLGIGAFGNTIYF.